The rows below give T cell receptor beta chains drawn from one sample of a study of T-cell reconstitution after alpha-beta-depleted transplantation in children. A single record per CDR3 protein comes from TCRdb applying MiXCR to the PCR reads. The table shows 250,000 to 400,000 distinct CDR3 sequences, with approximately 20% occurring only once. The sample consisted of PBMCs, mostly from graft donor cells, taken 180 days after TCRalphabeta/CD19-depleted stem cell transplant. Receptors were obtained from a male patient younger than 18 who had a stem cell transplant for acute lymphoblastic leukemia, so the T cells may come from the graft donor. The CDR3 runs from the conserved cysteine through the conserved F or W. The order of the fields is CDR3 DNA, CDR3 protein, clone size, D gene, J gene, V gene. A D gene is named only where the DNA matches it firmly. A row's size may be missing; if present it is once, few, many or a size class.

TGTGCCATCCTAGCTAGCGGGCCCTACGAGCAGTACTTC	CAILASGPYEQYF	-	TRBD2	TRBJ2-7	TRBV10-3
TGTGCCAGCAGCCGACTTCGGGTAGCACAAGAGACCCAGTACTTC	CASSRLRVAQETQYF	many	-	TRBJ2-5	TRBV7-2
TGTGCCAGCAGCCAAGATTACCGGCGGACTAGCGGGTTCGATGAGCAGTTCTTC	CASSQDYRRTSGFDEQFF	few	TRBD2	TRBJ2-1	TRBV14
TGCAGCGTGGGAGGGCAGGGGGACTATGGCTACACCTTC	CSVGGQGDYGYTF	many	TRBD1	TRBJ1-2	TRBV29-1
TGCGCCAGCAGACAGGGAGGCTCTGGAAACACCATATATTTT	CASRQGGSGNTIYF	few	-	TRBJ1-3	TRBV5-1
TGTGCCACCAGCAGAGATCTCCTCCCGGCCTACGAGCAGTACTTC	CATSRDLLPAYEQYF	few	-	TRBJ2-7	TRBV15
TGCAGTGCGTATATGAACACTGAAGCTTTCTTT	CSAYMNTEAFF	-	-	TRBJ1-1	TRBV20-1
TGTGCCAGCAGTCAGTTACTAGGAGCCTACAATGAGCAGTTCTTC	CASSQLLGAYNEQFF	many	-	TRBJ2-1	TRBV27
TGTGCCAGCAGTACTCATCGGGGGAGTAATGAGCAGTTCTTC	CASSTHRGSNEQFF	-	-	TRBJ2-1	TRBV25-1
TGTGCCAGCAGCCAGGGGGGGACTAGCGGAGTTCCCGACACCTACAATGAGCAGTTCTTC	CASSQGGTSGVPDTYNEQFF	-	TRBD2	TRBJ2-1	TRBV3-1
TGTGCCAGCAGTGATTTGCGGGAGGGTGAGTGGAGCTCCTACGAGCAGTACTTC	CASSDLREGEWSSYEQYF	-	TRBD2	TRBJ2-7	TRBV25-1
TGCAGTGCTAGACATCTAGCGGGTGGGAGGAATACGCAGTATTTT	CSARHLAGGRNTQYF	few	TRBD2	TRBJ2-3	TRBV20-1
TGTGCCAGCAGTGTTGACAGCGATACTGAAGCTTTCTTT	CASSVDSDTEAFF	-	-	TRBJ1-1	TRBV6-1
TGCGCCAGCAGTGGAGAGCGGGCCTCCTACAATGAGCAGTTCTTC	CASSGERASYNEQFF	-	-	TRBJ2-1	TRBV10-2
TGTGCCAGCAGCGACAGGGGAGAACGCTACAATGAGCAGTTCTTC	CASSDRGERYNEQFF	few	TRBD1	TRBJ2-1	TRBV9
TGTGCCAGCTCACCGGTGTCGGACAGGTACCACGAGCAGTACTTC	CASSPVSDRYHEQYF	-	TRBD1	TRBJ2-7	TRBV18
TGTGCCAGCAGCTTAAGCAGGGACCAAGAGACCCAGTACTTC	CASSLSRDQETQYF	-	-	TRBJ2-5	TRBV7-3
TGTGCCAGCAGCTTGCAGGGGGAACCCTACAATGAGCAGTTCTTC	CASSLQGEPYNEQFF	-	TRBD1	TRBJ2-1	TRBV5-6
TGTGCCACCAGACCGGGAGCGGGGGAGACCCAGTACTTC	CATRPGAGETQYF	-	TRBD2	TRBJ2-5	TRBV25-1